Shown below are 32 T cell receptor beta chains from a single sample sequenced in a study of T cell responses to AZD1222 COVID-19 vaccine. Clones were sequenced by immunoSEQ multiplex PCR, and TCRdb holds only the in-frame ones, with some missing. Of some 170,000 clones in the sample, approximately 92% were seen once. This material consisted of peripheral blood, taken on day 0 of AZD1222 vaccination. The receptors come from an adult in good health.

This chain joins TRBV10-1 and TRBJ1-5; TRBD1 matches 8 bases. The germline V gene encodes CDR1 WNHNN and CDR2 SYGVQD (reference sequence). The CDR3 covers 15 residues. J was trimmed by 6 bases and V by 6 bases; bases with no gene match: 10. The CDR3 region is CASSPGQGGSQPQHF. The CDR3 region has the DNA TGCGCCAGCAGCCCAGGACAGGGAGGGAGTCAGCCCCAGCATTTT.

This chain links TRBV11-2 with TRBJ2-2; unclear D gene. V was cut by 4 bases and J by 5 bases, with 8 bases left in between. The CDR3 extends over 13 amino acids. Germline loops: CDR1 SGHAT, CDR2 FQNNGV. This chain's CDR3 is CASSSIGTGELFF. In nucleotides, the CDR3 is TGTGCCAGCAGCTCAATCGGAACCGGGGAGCTGTTTTTT.

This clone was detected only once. The CDR3 DNA reads TGTGCCAGCAGTGAAATATTGGGACTAGCGGGAGTAAAGCCGCAGTACTTC. Translating it yields CASSEILGLAGVKPQYF. The chain uses TRBV6-1 and TRBJ2-7; 14 nucleotides line up with TRBD2. The CDR3 has 17 residues. Looked up from germline, CDR1 is MNHNS and CDR2 is SASEGT. Unmatched junction bases numbered 12, after V lost 2 bases and J lost 9 bases.

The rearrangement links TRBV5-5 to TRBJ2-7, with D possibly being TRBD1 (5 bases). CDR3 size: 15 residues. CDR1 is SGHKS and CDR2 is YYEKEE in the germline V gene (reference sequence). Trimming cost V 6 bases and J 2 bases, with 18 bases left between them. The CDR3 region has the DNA TGTGCCAGCAACCCCACAGGTCCCGCCGCCTACGAGCAGTACTTC. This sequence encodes CASNPTGPAAYEQYF.

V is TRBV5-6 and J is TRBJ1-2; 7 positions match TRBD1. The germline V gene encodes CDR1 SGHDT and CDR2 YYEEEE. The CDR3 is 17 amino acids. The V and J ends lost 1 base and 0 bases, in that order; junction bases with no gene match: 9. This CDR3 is CASSLSIRQGANYGYTF. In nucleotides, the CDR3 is TGTGCCAGCAGCTTGTCCATACGACAGGGAGCTAACTATGGCTACACCTTC.

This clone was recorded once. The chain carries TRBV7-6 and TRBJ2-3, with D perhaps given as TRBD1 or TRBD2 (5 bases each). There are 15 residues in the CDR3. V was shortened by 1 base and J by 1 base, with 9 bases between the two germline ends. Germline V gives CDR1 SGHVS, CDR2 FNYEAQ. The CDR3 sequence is CASSLEGPRTDTQYF. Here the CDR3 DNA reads TGTGCCAGCAGCTTAGAGGGACCACGCACAGATACGCAGTATTTT.

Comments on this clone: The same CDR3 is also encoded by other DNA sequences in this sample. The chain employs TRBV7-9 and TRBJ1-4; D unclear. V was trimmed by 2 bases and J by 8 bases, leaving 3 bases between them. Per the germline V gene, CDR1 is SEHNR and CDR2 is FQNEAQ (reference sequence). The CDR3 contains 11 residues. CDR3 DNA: TGTGCCAGCAGCTTAACGGAAAAACTGTTTTTT. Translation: CASSLTEKLFF. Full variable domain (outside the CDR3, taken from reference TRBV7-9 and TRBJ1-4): DTGVSQNPRHKITKRGQNVTFRCDPISEHNRLYWYRQTLGQGPEFLTYFQNEAQLEKSRLLSDRFSAERPKGSFSTLEIQRTEQGDSAMYLCASSLTEKLFFGSGTQLSVL.

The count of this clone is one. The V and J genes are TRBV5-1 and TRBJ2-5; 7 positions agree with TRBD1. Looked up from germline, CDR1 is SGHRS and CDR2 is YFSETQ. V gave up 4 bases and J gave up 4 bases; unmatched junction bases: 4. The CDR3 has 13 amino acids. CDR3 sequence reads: CASSRDSLETQYF. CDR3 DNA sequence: TGCGCCAGCAGCAGGGACAGCCTAGAGACCCAGTACTTC.

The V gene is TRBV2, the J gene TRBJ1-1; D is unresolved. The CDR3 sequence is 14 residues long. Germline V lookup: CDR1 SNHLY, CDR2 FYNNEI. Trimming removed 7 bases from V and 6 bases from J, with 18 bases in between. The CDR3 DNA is TGTGCCAGCATGATATCCGTTTTTGACGCTGAAGCTTTCTTT. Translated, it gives CASMISVFDAEAFF.

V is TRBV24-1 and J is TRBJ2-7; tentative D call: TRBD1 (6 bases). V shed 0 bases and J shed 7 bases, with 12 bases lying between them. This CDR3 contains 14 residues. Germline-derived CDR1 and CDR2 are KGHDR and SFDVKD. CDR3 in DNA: TGTGCCACCAGTGATTTGTACAGGGTGATGGAGCAGTACTTC. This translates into CATSDLYRVMEQYF.

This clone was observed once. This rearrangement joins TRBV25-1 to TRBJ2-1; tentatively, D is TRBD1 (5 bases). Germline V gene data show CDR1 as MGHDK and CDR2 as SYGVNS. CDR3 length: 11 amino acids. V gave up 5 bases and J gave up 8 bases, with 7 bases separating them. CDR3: CASSLGDEQFF. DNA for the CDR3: TGTGCCAGCAGTCTAGGGGATGAGCAGTTCTTC.

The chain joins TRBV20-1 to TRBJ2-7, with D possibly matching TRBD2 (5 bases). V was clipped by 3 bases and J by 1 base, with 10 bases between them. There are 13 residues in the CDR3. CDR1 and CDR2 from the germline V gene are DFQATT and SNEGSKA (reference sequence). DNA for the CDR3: TGCAGTGCTAGTCACCGGAGGTCCTACGAGCAGTACTTC. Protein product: CSASHRRSYEQYF.

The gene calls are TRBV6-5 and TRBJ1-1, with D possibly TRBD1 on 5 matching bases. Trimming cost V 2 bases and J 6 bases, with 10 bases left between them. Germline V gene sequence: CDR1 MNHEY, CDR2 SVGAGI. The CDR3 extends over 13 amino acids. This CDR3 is CASSYGADSEAFF. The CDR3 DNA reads TGTGCCAGCAGTTACGGGGCGGATTCTGAAGCTTTCTTT.

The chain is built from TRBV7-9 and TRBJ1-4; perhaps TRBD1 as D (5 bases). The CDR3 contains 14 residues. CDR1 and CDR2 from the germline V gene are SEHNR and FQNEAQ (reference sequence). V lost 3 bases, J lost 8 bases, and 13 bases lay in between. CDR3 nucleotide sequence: TGTGCCAGCAGCTTCTCGGCAGGGAGCGAAAAACTGTTTTTT. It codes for CASSFSAGSEKLFF.

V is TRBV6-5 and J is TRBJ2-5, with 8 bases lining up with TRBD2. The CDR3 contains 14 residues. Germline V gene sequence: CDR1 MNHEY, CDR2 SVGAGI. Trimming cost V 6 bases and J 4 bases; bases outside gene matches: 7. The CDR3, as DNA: TGTGCCAGCAGGATCGGGACTAGTGGAGAGACCCAGTACTTC. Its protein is CASRIGTSGETQYF.

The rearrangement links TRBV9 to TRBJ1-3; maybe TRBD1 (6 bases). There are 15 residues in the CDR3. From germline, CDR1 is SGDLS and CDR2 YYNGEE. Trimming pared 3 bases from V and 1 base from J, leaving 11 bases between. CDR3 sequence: CASSAKTGSGNTIYF. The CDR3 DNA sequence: TGTGCCAGCAGCGCGAAGACAGGTTCTGGAAACACCATATATTTT.

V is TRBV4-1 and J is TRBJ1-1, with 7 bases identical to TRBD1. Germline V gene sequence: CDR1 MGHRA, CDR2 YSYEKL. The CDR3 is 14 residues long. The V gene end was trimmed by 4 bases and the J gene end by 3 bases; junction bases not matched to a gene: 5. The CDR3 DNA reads TGCGCCAGCAGCCGGCGGGACAGCGACACTGAAGCTTTCTTT. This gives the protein CASSRRDSDTEAFF.

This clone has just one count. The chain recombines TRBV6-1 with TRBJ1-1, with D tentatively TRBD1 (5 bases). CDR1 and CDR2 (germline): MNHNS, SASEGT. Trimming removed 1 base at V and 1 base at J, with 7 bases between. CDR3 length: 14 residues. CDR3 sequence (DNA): TGTGCCAGCAGTGAAGGGGGGAAGAACACTGAAGCTTTCTTT. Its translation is CASSEGGKNTEAFF.

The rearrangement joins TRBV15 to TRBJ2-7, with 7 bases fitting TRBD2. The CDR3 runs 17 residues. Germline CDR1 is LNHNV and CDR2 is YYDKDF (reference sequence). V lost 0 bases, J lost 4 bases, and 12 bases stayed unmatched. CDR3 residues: CATSRDTISGNLYEQYF. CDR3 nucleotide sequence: TGTGCCACCAGCAGAGATACGATAAGCGGGAATCTTTACGAGCAGTACTTC.

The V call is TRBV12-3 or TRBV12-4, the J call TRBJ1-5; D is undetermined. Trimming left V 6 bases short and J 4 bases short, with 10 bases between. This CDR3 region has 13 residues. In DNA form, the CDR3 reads TGTGCCAGCAGAGCTGACGGAAATCAGCCCCAGCATTTT. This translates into CASRADGNQPQHF.

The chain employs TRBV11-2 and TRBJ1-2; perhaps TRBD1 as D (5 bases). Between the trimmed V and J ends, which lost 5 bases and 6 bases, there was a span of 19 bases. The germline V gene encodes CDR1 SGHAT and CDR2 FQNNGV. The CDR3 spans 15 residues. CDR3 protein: CASSPPGTIRNGYTF. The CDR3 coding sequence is TGTGCCAGCAGCCCCCCCGGGACCATAAGGAATGGCTACACCTTC.

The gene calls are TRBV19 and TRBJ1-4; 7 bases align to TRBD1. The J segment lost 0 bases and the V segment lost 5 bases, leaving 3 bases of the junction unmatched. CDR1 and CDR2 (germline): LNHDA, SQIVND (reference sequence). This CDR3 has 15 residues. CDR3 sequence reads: CASSDDRATNEKLFF. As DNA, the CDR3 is TGTGCCAGTAGTGATGACAGGGCAACTAATGAAAAACTGTTTTTT.

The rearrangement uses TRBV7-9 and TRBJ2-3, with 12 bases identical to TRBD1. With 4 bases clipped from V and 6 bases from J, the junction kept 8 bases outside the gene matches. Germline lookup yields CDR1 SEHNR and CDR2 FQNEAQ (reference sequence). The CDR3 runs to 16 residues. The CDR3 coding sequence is TGTGCCAGCAGCTCCCCGGGACAGGGGGCAGGGGATACGCAGTATTTT. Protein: CASSSPGQGAGDTQYF. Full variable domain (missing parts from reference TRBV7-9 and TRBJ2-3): DTGVSQNPRHKITKRGQNVTFRCDPISEHNRLYWYRQTLGQGPEFLTYFQNEAQLEKSRLLSDRFSAERPKGSFSTLEIQRTEQGDSAMYLCASSSPGQGAGDTQYFGPGTRLTVL.

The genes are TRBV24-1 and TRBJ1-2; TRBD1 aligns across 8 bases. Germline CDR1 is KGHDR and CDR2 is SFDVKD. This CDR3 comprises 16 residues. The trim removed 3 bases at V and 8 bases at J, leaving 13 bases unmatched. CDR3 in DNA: TGTGCCACCAGTGATAGTCAGACAGGGGATCTCAGGGGCTACACCTTC. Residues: CATSDSQTGDLRGYTF.

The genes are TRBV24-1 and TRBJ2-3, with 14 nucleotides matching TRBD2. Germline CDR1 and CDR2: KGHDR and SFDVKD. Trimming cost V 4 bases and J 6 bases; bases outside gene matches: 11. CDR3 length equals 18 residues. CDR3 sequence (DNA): TGTGCCACCAGTGACCTGGGACTAGCGGGAGTTTTAGTGGATACGCAGTATTTT. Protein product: CATSDLGLAGVLVDTQYF.

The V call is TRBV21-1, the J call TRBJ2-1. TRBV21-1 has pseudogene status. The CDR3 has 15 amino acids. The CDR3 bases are TGTGCCAGCAGCAAAGGGGGACCCCACTACAATGAGCAGTTCTTC. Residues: CASSKGGPHYNEQFF.

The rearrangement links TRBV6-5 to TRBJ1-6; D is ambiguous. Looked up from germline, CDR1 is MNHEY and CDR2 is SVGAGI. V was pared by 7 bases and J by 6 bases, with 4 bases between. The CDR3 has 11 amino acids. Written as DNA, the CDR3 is TGTGCCAGCAAGAGTAATTCACCCCTCCACTTT. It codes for CASKSNSPLHF.

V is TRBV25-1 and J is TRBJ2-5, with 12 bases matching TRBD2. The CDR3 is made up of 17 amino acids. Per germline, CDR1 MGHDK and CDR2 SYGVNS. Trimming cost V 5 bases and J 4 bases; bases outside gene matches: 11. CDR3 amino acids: CASSKIPSGRAGETQYF. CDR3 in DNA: TGTGCCAGCAGTAAAATTCCTAGCGGGAGGGCCGGAGAGACCCAGTACTTC.

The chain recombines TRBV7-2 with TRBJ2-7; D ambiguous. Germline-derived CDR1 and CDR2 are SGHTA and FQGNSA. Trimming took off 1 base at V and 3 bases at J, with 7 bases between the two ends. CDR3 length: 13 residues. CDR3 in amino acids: CASSLVPGYEQYF. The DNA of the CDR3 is TGTGCCAGCAGCTTAGTTCCCGGCTACGAGCAGTACTTC.

This CDR3 reads CASSTDSTNYEQYF. CDR3 in DNA: TGTGCCAGCAGTACCGACTCGACGAACTACGAGCAGTACTTC. This rearrangement joins TRBV5-6 to TRBJ2-7; D not certain. CDR3 length equals 14 residues. V was trimmed by 5 bases and J by 3 bases, leaving 15 bases between them. Per germline, CDR1 SGHDT and CDR2 YYEEEE.

CDR3 residues: CASSEQAVGQPQHF. In nucleotides, the CDR3 is TGTGCCAGCAGTGAGCAGGCCGTGGGACAGCCCCAGCATTTT. The chain combines TRBV2 with TRBJ1-5; no clear D. V lost 3 bases to trimming and J lost 7 bases, with 13 bases between them. CDR1 and CDR2 (germline): SNHLY, FYNNEI. The CDR3 length is 14 residues. The complete variable domain, with remaining parts taken from reference TRBV2 and TRBJ1-5, reads EPEVTQTPSHQVTQMGQEVILRCVPISNHLYFYWYRQILGQKVEFLVSFYNNEISEKSEIFDDQFSVERPDGSNFTLKIRSTKLEDSAMYFCASSEQAVGQPQHFGDGTRLSIL.

CDR3 bases: TGTGCCAGCAGTGACTCGCAAACCGGGGAGCTGTTTTTT. This codes for CASSDSQTGELFF. The chain recombines TRBV6-4 with TRBJ2-2, with D unresolved. The CDR3 is made up of 13 amino acids. CDR1 is MRHNA, CDR2 SNTAGT, per germline. Trimming left V 0 bases short and J 5 bases short, with 4 bases between.